A single sample gave rise to the 30 T cell receptor beta chains below, sequenced in a study of blood T cell repertoires in COVID-19 (dated by TCRdb to the early 2020s). The library was generated by the immunoSEQ multiplex PCR assay. TCRdb obtained this table from immuneACCESS and retained in-frame rearrangements with V and J assigned. These tables miss some clones; where compared with another copy, unresolved V genes account for less than half of the shortfall, and the remainder is unexplained. The sample table shows about 44,000 clones, and approximately 88% are seen once. The ten most abundant clones make up less than 1.5% of the sample. The sample taken for sequencing was peripheral blood. The origin of the receptors is a middle-aged woman with acute or convalescent COVID-19.

The chain couples TRBV28 to TRBJ1-6; TRBD1 agrees at 7 bases. The trim removed 4 bases at V and 10 bases at J, leaving 13 bases unmatched. CDR1 is MDHEN, CDR2 SYDVKM, per germline. The CDR3 extends over 16 amino acids. CDR3 nucleotide sequence: TGTGCCAGCAGTTCACCCCCCGGGACAGAGGGGTCACCCCTCCACTTT. Protein product: CASSSPPGTEGSPLHF.

The rearrangement joins TRBV5-8 to TRBJ2-5; 11 nucleotides agree with TRBD1. Germline CDR1 and CDR2: SGHTS and YDEGEE. V was pared by 2 bases and J by 4 bases, with 4 bases of the junction left unmatched. CDR3 length: 15 amino acids. CDR3 DNA: TGTGCCAGCAGCTTACGGACAGGGGGCGGAGAGACCCAGTACTTC. Amino acids: CASSLRTGGGETQYF. Variable domain in full (rest from reference TRBV5-8 and TRBJ2-5): EAGVTQSPTHLIKTRGQQATLRCSPISGHTSVYWYQQALGLGLQFLLWYDEGEERNRGNFPPRFSGRQFPNYSSELNVNALELEDSALYLCASSLRTGGGETQYFGPGTRLLVL.

V gene TRBV6-5 combines with J gene TRBJ1-2; 8 nucleotides match TRBD1. Per the germline V gene, CDR1 is MNHEY and CDR2 is SVGAGI. The junction had 8 bases not matched to a gene; V was cut back by 2 bases and J by 9 bases. This CDR3 region has 14 residues. Here the CDR3 reads CASSYLDREGSYTF. The CDR3 DNA reads as TGTGCCAGCAGTTACCTGGACAGGGAAGGGAGCTACACCTTC.

This clone occurred a few times. The chain has TRBV19 and TRBJ2-1; TRBD2 matches at 7 bases. CDR3 length: 16 amino acids. With 3 bases clipped from V and 2 bases from J, the junction kept 7 bases outside the gene matches. The germline V gene encodes CDR1 LNHDA and CDR2 SQIVND (reference sequence). For the CDR3, the DNA is TGTGCCAGTAGTATGAGGCGGGAGCCCCCCTACAATGAGCAGTTCTTC. This encodes CASSMRREPPYNEQFF.

The V and J genes are TRBV5-4 and TRBJ2-3; TRBD1 matches 7 bases. In germline, CDR1 is SGHNT, CDR2 YYREEE (reference sequence). The length of the CDR3 is 15 residues. V was pared by 2 bases and J by 0 bases, with 3 bases of the junction left unmatched. This chain's CDR3 is CASSLEGASTDTQYF. As DNA, the CDR3 is TGTGCCAGCAGCTTAGAGGGGGCGAGCACAGATACGCAGTATTTT.

This chain uses TRBV28 with TRBJ1-2; 12 bases are shared with TRBD1. V trimming: 1 base; J trimming: 8 bases; junction bases outside the gene matches: 11. The CDR3 totals 17 residues. Per the germline V gene, CDR1 is MDHEN and CDR2 is SYDVKM. The CDR3 DNA is TGTGCCAGCAGTTTATTGAAGAAGGGACAGGGGGCGCGGGGCTACACCTTC. Translated, it gives CASSLLKKGQGARGYTF.

This clone has a handful of counts. The J gene is TRBJ2-3, the V gene TRBV19; a weak D match, TRBD2 (7 bases). There are 13 residues in the CDR3. Germline assignment: CDR1 LNHDA and CDR2 SQIVND (reference sequence). V dropped 5 bases and J dropped 6 bases, with 12 bases sitting between them. CDR3 sequence (DNA): TGTGCCAGTAGTTGGGAGGGGGAGGATACGCAGTATTTT. Translated: CASSWEGEDTQYF.

The chain couples TRBV6-5 to TRBJ2-5, with 7 nucleotides matching TRBD2. The CDR3 spans 15 residues. Germline V gene data show CDR1 as MNHEY and CDR2 as SVGAGI. With 10 bases clipped from V and 0 bases from J, the junction kept 11 bases outside the gene matches. DNA of the CDR3: TGTGCCACTTTCAACACGGGGGGTTACCAAGAGACCCAGTACTTC. It encodes CATFNTGGYQETQYF.

The DNA for the CDR3 is TGTGCCAGCTCACCATATCGCGGTGGCTACACCTTC. Translated: CASSPYRGGYTF. The chain combines TRBV18 with TRBJ1-2; D gene uncertain. The germline V gene encodes CDR1 KGHSH and CDR2 LQKENI. V lost 2 bases and J 7 bases, leaving 8 bases between the germline ends. The CDR3 is 12 amino acids.

The chain combines TRBV27 with TRBJ1-1; the match to TRBD1 covers 7 bases. J was trimmed by 1 base and V by 0 bases; bases with no gene match: 8. Germline CDR1 is MNHEY and CDR2 is SMNVEV (reference sequence). This CDR3 is 17 amino acids long. CDR3: CASSLSPQGSTNTEAFF. The CDR3, as DNA: TGTGCCAGCAGTTTATCACCACAGGGGAGTACGAACACTGAAGCTTTCTTT.

The chain uses TRBV15 and TRBJ1-2; D possibly corresponds to TRBD1 (5 bases). The CDR3 sequence is 17 residues long. From germline, CDR1 is LNHNV and CDR2 YYDKDF (reference sequence). With 5 bases removed from V and 4 bases from J, the gap between germline ends came to 23 bases. The CDR3 protein is CATSPRHRDSLGYGYTF. The CDR3, as DNA: TGTGCCACCAGCCCCCGCCACCGGGACTCCCTAGGCTATGGCTACACCTTC.

CDR3 bases: TGTGCCAGCAGTTATCTCGGACAGGTAGGAGAGACCCAGTACTTC. As protein: CASSYLGQVGETQYF. The gene calls are TRBV6-2 or TRBV6-3 and TRBJ2-5; 7 bases are shared with TRBD1. Germline V CDR1 and CDR2: MNHEY, SVGEGT. The CDR3 sequence is 15 residues long. After removal of 3 bases from V and 4 bases from J, the junction contained 8 bases not matched to a gene.

This chain uses TRBV9 with TRBJ2-7, with 11 bases fitting TRBD2. Trimming cost V 4 bases and J 7 bases; bases outside gene matches: 7. Germline CDR1 SGDLS, CDR2 YYNGEE. The CDR3 consists of 14 residues. In nucleotides, the CDR3 is TGTGCCAGCAGCCCCGGGACTAGCGGTGGTGAGCAGTACTTC. Protein sequence: CASSPGTSGGEQYF.

The chain couples TRBV29-1 to TRBJ2-1, with 13 bases identical to TRBD2. Per germline, CDR1 SQVTM and CDR2 ANQGSEA. The V and J ends lost 5 bases and 9 bases, in that order; junction bases with no gene match: 10. The length of the CDR3 is 15 residues. The CDR3 loop reads CSVTATSGRFGEQFF. The DNA for the CDR3 is TGCAGCGTTACCGCGACTAGCGGGAGGTTCGGTGAGCAGTTCTTC.

The rearrangement joins TRBV28 to TRBJ2-7; 8 positions agree with TRBD1. Trimming took 5 bases from V and 1 from J; bases not matched to a gene: 7. The CDR3 consists of 15 residues. Germline V CDR1 and CDR2: MDHEN, SYDVKM. DNA of the CDR3: TGTGCCAGCAGTGTAGGGACAGGCGGATCCTACGAGCAGTACTTC. It specifies CASSVGTGGSYEQYF.

V is TRBV5-1 and J is TRBJ2-1, with TRBD2 as a possible D gene (6 bases). Germline-derived CDR1 and CDR2 are SGHRS and YFSETQ. Trimming shortened V by 2 bases and J by 0 bases, and 33 bases separated the two germline ends. CDR3 length equals 23 residues. Here the CDR3 reads CASSLLFPQPGLFPPSSYNEQFF. The DNA for the CDR3 is TGCGCCAGCAGCTTACTTTTCCCGCAACCGGGACTCTTCCCTCCGAGCTCCTACAATGAGCAGTTCTTC.

The rearrangement uses TRBV30 and TRBJ1-5; possible D gene TRBD1, 5 bases. V shed 1 base and J shed 7 bases, with 11 bases lying between them. This CDR3 has 13 amino acids. Per the germline V gene, CDR1 is GTSNPN and CDR2 is SVGIG (reference sequence). As DNA, the CDR3 is TGTGCCTGGAGTGGCGGGGGAATGCAGCCCCAGCATTTT. This codes for CAWSGGGMQPQHF.

The chain employs TRBV27 and TRBJ1-4; D may be TRBD1 (5 bases). The V and J ends lost 5 bases and 0 bases respectively, with 19 bases between them. CDR3 length: 18 amino acids. Germline CDR1 is MNHEY and CDR2 is SMNVEV (reference sequence). The CDR3 is CASSRKQGFTATNEKLFF. CDR3 coding DNA: TGTGCCAGCAGTCGGAAGCAGGGTTTTACGGCAACTAATGAAAAACTGTTTTTT.

The gene calls are TRBV19 and TRBJ2-7, with a weak D call TRBD2 (5 bases). CDR3 length: 16 residues. Germline V gene data show CDR1 as LNHDA and CDR2 as SQIVND (reference sequence). Trimming cost V 1 base and J 0 bases, with 13 bases left between them. Written as DNA, the CDR3 is TGTGCCAGTAGTATAGCCGGGGTTTCAACCTCCTACGAGCAGTACTTC. Amino acid sequence: CASSIAGVSTSYEQYF.

The V and J genes are TRBV14 and TRBJ1-2; TRBD1 aligns across 9 bases. This CDR3 comprises 15 residues. V shed 4 bases and J 8 bases; nucleotides not matched to a gene: 11. Germline lookup yields CDR1 SGHDN and CDR2 FVKESK. CDR3 protein: CASSREGTGTGGYTF. CDR3 in DNA: TGTGCCAGCAGCCGAGAAGGAACAGGGACAGGGGGCTACACCTTC.

This chain links TRBV14 with TRBJ1-1; D not certain. Trimming took off 4 bases at V and 6 bases at J, with 9 bases between the two ends. Germline assignment: CDR1 SGHDN and CDR2 FVKESK. This CDR3 is built from 12 residues. CDR3 nucleotide sequence: TGTGCCAGCAGCCCGTTAAGAGCTGAAGCTTTCTTT. It yields the protein CASSPLRAEAFF.

The chain combines TRBV3-1 (or the pseudogene TRBV3-2) with TRBJ2-5, with 10 bases identical to TRBD1. This CDR3 comprises 16 residues. The germline gives CDR1 LGHDT, CDR2 YNNKEL (reference sequence). J was trimmed by 1 base and V by 4 bases; bases with no gene match: 6. The DNA of the CDR3 is TGTGCCAGCAGCCCCCGGGACAGGGGTTTCCAAGAGACCCAGTACTTC. Translating gives CASSPRDRGFQETQYF.

The chain employs TRBV11-3 and TRBJ2-3; D is possibly TRBD2 (5 bases). This CDR3 is built from 12 residues. The V gene lost 6 bases and the J gene lost 11 bases, with 15 bases spanning the gap. CDR1 and CDR2 from the germline V gene are SGHNT and YENEEA. In DNA form, the CDR3 reads TGTGCCAGCAGTTCGGACTCCCCCGAGCAGTATTTT. Encoded protein: CASSSDSPEQYF.

This chain links TRBV24-1 with TRBJ1-5; possibly TRBD1 for D (5 bases). The CDR3 has 12 amino acids. Germline CDR1 reads KGHDR; CDR2 reads SFDVKD. Trimming took off 6 bases at V and 5 bases at J, with 7 bases between the two ends. The CDR3 spells CATSQGDQPQHF. The DNA for the CDR3 is TGTGCCACCAGTCAAGGGGATCAGCCCCAGCATTTT.

This chain uses TRBV7-9 with TRBJ1-5; 11 nucleotides agree with TRBD1. J lost 5 bases, V lost 5 bases, and 8 bases had no gene match. The CDR3 contains 16 residues. Germline V gives CDR1 SEHNR, CDR2 FQNEAQ (reference sequence). DNA of the CDR3: TGTGCCAGCAGCCTCAGGACAGGGGGCACGGATCAGCCCCAGCATTTT. Residues: CASSLRTGGTDQPQHF.

This clone turned up a few times. This rearrangement joins TRBV30 to TRBJ1-3; 7 bases line up with TRBD1. The V segment lost 4 bases and the J segment 7 bases; nucleotides outside the gene matches: 4. The CDR3 spans 12 residues. Germline assignment: CDR1 GTSNPN and CDR2 SVGIG (reference sequence). CDR3 sequence: CAWNIRGNTIYF. CDR3 nucleotide sequence: TGTGCCTGGAATATCAGGGGGAACACCATATATTTT.

The chain employs TRBV28 and TRBJ2-7; weak D call: TRBD2 (6 bases). The CDR3 is made up of 17 amino acids. The V gene lost 4 bases and the J gene lost 1 base, with 20 bases spanning the gap. Germline V gene lookup returns CDR1 MDHEN and CDR2 SYDVKM. The CDR3 sequence: CASSYQAGGSVSYEQYF. Written as DNA, the CDR3 is TGTGCCAGCAGTTACCAAGCTGGAGGGTCAGTATCCTACGAGCAGTACTTC. Full variable domain (remainder filled in from reference TRBV28 and TRBJ2-7): DVKVTQSSRYLVKRTGEKVFLECVQDMDHENMFWYRQDPGLGLRLIYFSYDVKMKEKGDIPEGYSVSREKKERFSLILESASTNQTSMYLCASSYQAGGSVSYEQYFGPGTRLTVT.

V and J are TRBV19 and TRBJ1-1; 7 nucleotides line up with TRBD1. The CDR3 is 14 residues long. Germline lookup yields CDR1 LNHDA and CDR2 SQIVND (reference sequence). J gave up 7 bases and V 7 bases, and 12 bases lay outside the gene matches. In DNA form, the CDR3 reads TGTGCCAGTAAACCAACCGGGACAGAATATGAAGCTTTCTTT. Residues: CASKPTGTEYEAFF.

This chain joins TRBV7-9 and TRBJ1-4; 7 bases fit TRBD1. This CDR3 is built from 14 residues. V lost 2 bases and J lost 8; bases outside the gene matches: 5. From germline, CDR1 is SEHNR and CDR2 FQNEAQ (reference sequence). In DNA form, the CDR3 reads TGTGCCAGCAGCTTACTTACAGGGGCGGAAAAACTGTTTTTT. Translated, it gives CASSLLTGAEKLFF.

This clone was found once. CDR3 sequence reads: CASSASGTGVEKLFF. The CDR3 nucleotides are TGTGCCAGCAGCGCATCCGGGACAGGGGTTGAAAAACTGTTTTTT. V usage is TRBV9 and J usage is TRBJ1-4; 10 nucleotides agree with TRBD1. V shed 3 bases, J shed 7 bases, and the junction held 6 bases outside the gene matches. Germline V lookup: CDR1 SGDLS, CDR2 YYNGEE. The CDR3 consists of 15 residues. Combining the CDR3 with reference TRBV9 and TRBJ1-4 gives the whole variable domain DSGVTQTPKHLITATGQRVTLRCSPRSGDLSVYWYQQSLDQGLQFLIQYYNGEERAKGNILERFSAQQFPDLHSELNLSSLELGDSALYFCASSASGTGVEKLFFGSGTQLSVL.